This passage covers 26 T cell receptor beta chains from one sample sequenced in a study of T-cell reconstitution after alpha-beta-depleted transplantation in children. TCRbeta library preparation incorporated unique molecular identifiers. MiXCR, run by TCRdb on the PCR reads, gives a single entry per CDR3 protein. The data contain roughly 400,000 distinct CDR3 sequences, just over 20% of them singletons. Sequences were derived from PBMCs from the stem cell graft donor, sampled from the stem cell graft. These receptor sequences come from a human donor who donated a stem cell graft to a child with acute myeloid leukemia.

In this sample, this clonotype turned up a few times. This sequence joins TRBV10-3 and TRBJ2-1; 8 bases match TRBD2. Germline lookup yields CDR1 ENHRY and CDR2 SYGVKD. Trimming took 10 bases from V and 1 from J; bases not matched to a gene: 9. This CDR3 has 15 amino acids. CDR3 sequence (DNA): TGTGCCACCTATGGAGGACTAGCTTCCTACAATGAGCAGTTCTTC. This codes for CATYGGLASYNEQFF.

This clonotype was counted a few times. J is TRBJ2-1 and V is TRBV20-1, with D possibly matching TRBD2 (6 bases). Trimming removed 1 base at V and 1 base at J, with 11 bases between. The germline V gene has CDR1 DFQATT and CDR2 SNEGSKA (reference sequence). This CDR3 region has 15 residues. CDR3 nucleotide sequence: TGCAGTGCTAGAGTTCCGGGGAGGTCCTACAATGAGCAGTTCTTC. Its protein product is CSARVPGRSYNEQFF.

The chain carries TRBV18 and TRBJ2-6; D gene unclear. The V and J ends lost 7 bases and 0 bases respectively, with 7 bases between them. The CDR3 totals 14 residues. The V gene's germline CDR1 is KGHSH and CDR2 LQKENI. CDR3 nucleotide sequence: TGTGCCAGCTATCCCTCCTCTGGGGCCAACGTCCTGACTTTC. It translates to CASYPSSGANVLTF.

This clonotype appeared a few times. The chain joins TRBV5-1 to TRBJ1-2; no definite D call. Germline CDR1 reads SGHRS; CDR2 reads YFSETQ. Between the trimmed V and J ends, which lost 4 bases and 3 bases, there was a span of 7 bases. The CDR3 spans 12 residues. In DNA, the CDR3 is TGCGCCAGCAGCAAGGATGACTATGGCTACACCTTC. Translation gives CASSKDDYGYTF.

The chain combines TRBV11-1 with TRBJ2-2; D gene uncertain. The CDR3 sequence is 13 residues long. The germline V gene has CDR1 SGHAT and CDR2 FQDESV (reference sequence). V lost 6 bases and J 5 bases, leaving 10 bases between the germline ends. CDR3 sequence reads: CASSLRDTGELFF. DNA of the CDR3: TGTGCCAGCAGTCTAAGGGATACCGGGGAGCTGTTTTTT. The full variable domain, completed using reference TRBV11-1 and TRBJ2-2, is EAEVAQSPRYKITEKSQAVAFWCDPISGHATLYWYRQILGQGPELLVQFQDESVVDDSQLPKDRFSAERLKGVDSTLKIQPAELGDSAMYLCASSLRDTGELFFGEGSRLTVL.

This clonotype was detected many times. The chain has TRBV29-1 and TRBJ2-1; no clear D gene. Germline CDR1 is SQVTM and CDR2 is ANQGSEA. Trimming shortened V by 3 bases and J by 0 bases, and 6 bases separated the two germline ends. CDR3 length: 13 amino acids. CDR3 residues: CSVDRSSYNEQFF. The CDR3 DNA sequence: TGCAGCGTTGACAGAAGCTCCTACAATGAGCAGTTCTTC.

The sample holds many counts of this clonotype. The chain joins TRBV18 to TRBJ2-1, with 8 bases that match TRBD2. The CDR3 is 16 residues long. Trimming took 2 bases from V and 0 from J; bases not matched to a gene: 3. Per germline, CDR1 KGHSH and CDR2 LQKENI. The CDR3 DNA reads TGTGCCAGCTCACCAATCGGGACTAGCTCCTACAATGAGCAGTTCTTC. Its translation is CASSPIGTSSYNEQFF.

The rearrangement links TRBV6-4 to TRBJ2-1, with TRBD1 matching 9 bases. CDR3 length equals 24 residues. The V and J ends lost 5 bases and 0 bases, in that order; junction bases with no gene match: 29. CDR1 is MRHNA, CDR2 SNTAGT, per germline. The CDR3 DNA follows: TGTGCCAGCAGTCTGAAGGCCCGGGTACAGGGGACAGGGTGGATAGAGGGCTCCTACAATGAGCAGTTCTTC. Its protein product is CASSLKARVQGTGWIEGSYNEQFF.

This clonotype was seen a few times. The chain has TRBV10-3 and TRBJ2-5, with D maybe TRBD1 (6 bases). The V end was cut by 10 bases, the J end by 0 bases, with 9 bases between. Per germline, CDR1 ENHRY and CDR2 SYGVKD. The CDR3 sequence is 12 residues long. Written as DNA, the CDR3 is TGTGCCACTCGACAGGACCAAGAGACCCAGTACTTC. This translates into CATRQDQETQYF.

The sample holds a few counts of this clonotype. The chain carries TRBV12-3 or TRBV12-4 and TRBJ1-1; D gene ambiguous. This CDR3 spans 12 amino acids. Trimming stripped 8 bases from V and 1 base from J, with 8 bases between. This CDR3 reads CASHVRNTEAFF. The DNA for the CDR3 is TGTGCCAGCCATGTACGGAACACTGAAGCTTTCTTT.

This chain uses TRBV6-1 with TRBJ1-2; TRBD1 matches 9 bases. Germline V gene lookup returns CDR1 MNHNS and CDR2 SASEGT. CDR3 length: 14 residues. The J segment lost 2 bases and the V segment lost 6 bases, leaving 4 bases of the junction unmatched. The CDR3 DNA is TGTGCCAGCAGCCTACAGGGGGCAAACTATGGCTACACCTTC. Translation gives CASSLQGANYGYTF.

V usage is TRBV7-9 and J usage is TRBJ1-4; 10 bases are a match to TRBD1. Trimming at V came to 4 bases and at J to 2 bases, leaving 4 bases not matched to a gene. The CDR3 is 16 amino acids. CDR1 SEHNR and CDR2 FQNEAQ come from the germline V gene (reference sequence). The chain's CDR3 is CASSSRQGATNEKLFF. CDR3 coding DNA: TGTGCCAGCAGCTCGAGACAGGGGGCGACTAATGAAAAACTGTTTTTT.

This clonotype was observed a handful of times. The chain carries TRBV5-1 and TRBJ2-1, with 11 bases that match TRBD2. Germline trimming cut 4 bases from V and 8 bases from J; bases unmatched to any gene: 5. The germline V gene encodes CDR1 SGHRS and CDR2 YFSETQ. The CDR3 extends over 14 amino acids. The chain's CDR3 is CASSPGLAGHEQFF. The CDR3 DNA reads as TGCGCCAGCAGCCCCGGACTAGCGGGCCATGAGCAGTTCTTC.

A few counts support this clonotype. The rearrangement links TRBV25-1 to TRBJ2-1; maybe TRBD2 (5 bases). This CDR3 has 14 residues. The germline gives CDR1 MGHDK, CDR2 SYGVNS. Trimming removed 4 bases from V and 0 bases from J, with 7 bases in between. Here the CDR3 DNA reads TGTGCCAGCAGTGGACTACGCTCCTACAATGAGCAGTTCTTC. Residues: CASSGLRSYNEQFF. Full variable domain (missing parts from reference TRBV25-1 and TRBJ2-1): EADIYQTPRYLVIGTGKKITLECSQTMGHDKMYWYQQDPGMELHLIHYSYGVNSTEKGDLSSESTVSRIRTEHFPLTLESARPSHTSQYLCASSGLRSYNEQFFGPGTRLTVL.

This clonotype was seen more than once but under ten times. This chain uses TRBV12-3 or TRBV12-4 with TRBJ2-7; perhaps D is TRBD1 or TRBD2 (5 bases each). Trimming shortened V by 7 bases and J by 7 bases, and 14 bases separated the two germline ends. The CDR3 loop spans 12 amino acids. The CDR3 loop reads CASTPGPMEQYF. CDR3 nucleotide sequence: TGTGCCAGCACCCCGGGACCGATGGAGCAGTACTTC.

This clonotype was found many times. The V call is TRBV10-3, the J call TRBJ1-1; tentatively, D is TRBD1 (6 bases). CDR1 is ENHRY, CDR2 SYGVKD, per germline. V lost 4 bases and J 1 base, leaving 10 bases between the germline ends. CDR3 length: 14 residues. In DNA form, the CDR3 reads TGTGCCATCAGTGCCGACAGGACGAACACTGAAGCTTTCTTT. It encodes CAISADRTNTEAFF.

Only a few counts were recorded for this clonotype. The J gene is TRBJ2-5, the V gene TRBV4-2, with TRBD1 matching over 7 bases. The J segment lost 0 bases and the V segment lost 1 base, leaving 8 bases of the junction unmatched. CDR1 is LGHNA and CDR2 is YNFKEQ in the germline V gene. The length of the CDR3 is 17 residues. The CDR3 sequence: CASSQGENRGDQETQYF. CDR3 sequence (DNA): TGTGCCAGCAGCCAAGGCGAGAACAGGGGCGACCAAGAGACCCAGTACTTC.

The rearrangement uses TRBV12-3 or TRBV12-4 and TRBJ2-2, with a tentative D call TRBD2 (6 bases). Trimming removed 5 bases from V and 5 bases from J, with 12 bases in between. CDR3 length: 14 amino acids. CDR3 in DNA: TGTGCCAGCAGTCCCCCGGGGAGGACCGGGGAGCTGTTTTTT. Amino acids: CASSPPGRTGELFF.

In the case of this clonotype: An end of the junction differs from the germline gene, which may be a read error. CDR3 bases: TGTGACAGCAGTTCCCTAGCGGGAGGGCTTGAGCAGTTCTTC. It specifies CDSSSLAGGLEQFF. This chain connects TRBV6-5 to TRBJ2-1, with TRBD2 identical over 12 bases. The CDR3 runs 14 residues. The germline gives CDR1 MNHEY, CDR2 SVGAGI.

This clonotype was counted only a few times. The chain uses TRBV25-1 and TRBJ2-1; TRBD2 is a possible D gene (5 bases). The germline CDR1 and CDR2 sequences are MGHDK and SYGVNS. The germline V and J ends were trimmed by 5 bases and 7 bases, with 18 bases remaining between them. This CDR3 contains 15 residues. The CDR3 DNA follows: TGTGCCAGCAGTTATTCCGGGGAAGTTAGGAATGAGCAGTTCTTC. This translates into CASSYSGEVRNEQFF. The full variable domain, with the rest looked up from reference TRBV25-1 and TRBJ2-1, is EADIYQTPRYLVIGTGKKITLECSQTMGHDKMYWYQQDPGMELHLIHYSYGVNSTEKGDLSSESTVSRIRTEHFPLTLESARPSHTSQYLCASSYSGEVRNEQFFGPGTRLTVL.

The chain combines TRBV10-1 with TRBJ2-2; TRBD1 might be the D (5 bases). Germline V gives CDR1 WNHNN, CDR2 SYGVQD (reference sequence). This CDR3 spans 14 amino acids. V lost 4 bases, J lost 7 bases, and 13 bases lay in between. This CDR3 reads CASSAQGVGGELFF. DNA of the CDR3: TGCGCCAGCAGTGCTCAGGGCGTCGGCGGGGAGCTGTTTTTT.

The gene calls are TRBV6-5 and TRBJ1-1, with D perhaps TRBD1 (5 bases). Between the trimmed V and J ends, which lost 3 bases and 7 bases, there was a span of 18 bases. CDR3 length: 15 residues. Germline V CDR1 and CDR2: MNHEY, SVGAGI. CDR3 residues: CASSYLGAVSGEAFF. The DNA for the CDR3 is TGTGCCAGCAGTTATTTAGGGGCAGTAAGTGGTGAAGCTTTCTTT.

The gene calls are TRBV24-1 and TRBJ2-1, with D unclear. V shed 2 bases and J shed 2 bases, with 9 bases lying between them. CDR1 and CDR2 (germline): KGHDR, SFDVKD. This CDR3 has 15 amino acids. In DNA form, the CDR3 reads TGTGCCACCAGTGATTCTTTGGCAGCCTACAATGAGCAGTTCTTC. Protein: CATSDSLAAYNEQFF.

This clonotype was detected ten times or more. V and J are TRBV29-1 and TRBJ2-1, with a possible D match to TRBD1 (6 bases). Between the trimmed V and J ends, which lost 2 bases and 9 bases, there was a span of 20 bases. Per germline, CDR1 SQVTM and CDR2 ANQGSEA. The CDR3 totals 15 residues. CDR3 nucleotides: TGCAGCGTTGAACGACAGGACAGCCGCCCCGGTGAGCAGTTCTTC. Amino acids: CSVERQDSRPGEQFF.

This clonotype appeared a few times. This rearrangement joins TRBV4-2 to TRBJ2-7, with D tentatively TRBD2 (6 bases). Trimming cost V 1 base and J 5 bases, with 21 bases left between them. CDR3 length: 17 residues. CDR1 and CDR2 (germline): LGHNA, YNFKEQ. This CDR3 reads CASSQGQFRLEDHEQYF. In nucleotides, the CDR3 is TGTGCCAGCAGCCAAGGACAGTTTCGACTAGAGGACCACGAGCAGTACTTC.

This chain joins TRBV2 and TRBJ2-1; D uncertain. CDR3 length: 13 residues. The germline V and J ends were trimmed by 6 bases and 0 bases, with 6 bases remaining between them. Germline V gene data show CDR1 as SNHLY and CDR2 as FYNNEI. The CDR3 reads CASRQRSYNEQFF. The CDR3 DNA sequence: TGTGCCAGCAGACAGCGCTCCTACAATGAGCAGTTCTTC.